Each of the 26 T cell receptor beta chains below was sequenced from the same sample in a study of graft-versus-host responses after intestinal transplantation. Repertoires were generated with immunoSEQ multiplex PCR, while TCRdb's copy carries only in-frame clones and drops some. The sample has more than 80,000 clones, approximately 90% seen once. Their cognate antigens are unknown. The starting material was unstimulated CD4+ T cells sorted from spleen or lymph node cells, obtained before transplant. Receptors were obtained from a human donor who was the organ donor for an intestinal transplant.

V is TRBV5-5 and J is TRBJ2-2, with a weak D call TRBD1 (6 bases). Germline assignment: CDR1 SGHKS and CDR2 YYEKEE (reference sequence). CDR3 length: 13 amino acids. V lost 4 bases to trimming and J lost 7 bases, with 11 bases between them. The DNA for the CDR3 is TGTGCCAGCAGCCTACAGGGTTACGGGGAGCTGTTTTTT. Amino acids: CASSLQGYGELFF.

V is TRBV9 and J is TRBJ1-4; D is undetermined. The CDR3 totals 15 residues. Germline V gene data show CDR1 as SGDLS and CDR2 as YYNGEE. V gave up 0 bases and J gave up 7 bases, with 13 bases separating them. CDR3 region: CASSVGRVSSEKLFF. CDR3 in DNA: TGTGCCAGCAGCGTAGGGAGGGTGTCGAGTGAAAAACTGTTTTTT.

The rearrangement links TRBV30 to TRBJ1-5; 8 bases are shared with TRBD1. Germline trimming cut 3 bases from V and 3 bases from J; bases unmatched to any gene: 7. The germline CDR1 and CDR2 sequences are GTSNPN and SVGIG (reference sequence). This CDR3 is built from 15 residues. The CDR3 spells CAWSIQTGANQPQHF. CDR3 DNA sequence: TGTGCCTGGAGCATCCAGACAGGGGCCAATCAGCCCCAGCATTTT.

The CDR3 loop reads CASGTEGWETQYF. The CDR3 DNA follows: TGTGCCAGTGGGACAGAGGGTTGGGAGACCCAGTACTTC. This chain links TRBV19 with TRBJ2-5, with TRBD1 matching over 7 bases. The CDR3 runs 13 residues. Per germline, CDR1 LNHDA and CDR2 SQIVND (reference sequence). V trimming: 8 bases; J trimming: 5 bases; junction bases outside the gene matches: 8. The whole variable domain, remainder taken from reference TRBV19 and TRBJ2-5, is DGGITQSPKYLFRKEGQNVTLSCEQNLNHDAMYWYRQDPGQGLRLIYYSQIVNDFQKGDIAEGYSVSREKKESFPLTVTSAQKNPTAFYLCASGTEGWETQYFGPGTRLLVL.

This sequence joins TRBV11-3 and TRBJ1-5; D gene uncertain. Germline V gene lookup returns CDR1 SGHNT and CDR2 YENEEA. The V end lost 0 bases, the J end lost 7 bases, and 7 bases lay between the germline ends. The CDR3 extends over 13 amino acids. The CDR3 DNA reads TGTGCCAGCAGCTTAGATCGGGAACAGCCCCAGCATTTT. Translation: CASSLDREQPQHF.

This chain connects TRBV7-2 to TRBJ2-1, with 9 nucleotides matching TRBD1. Germline V gives CDR1 SGHTA, CDR2 FQGNSA. With V trimmed by 3 bases and J by 9 bases, 9 bases remained unmatched. This CDR3 region has 15 residues. The CDR3 DNA reads as TGTGCCAGCAGCTTTGGGACAGGGTTTTCTACTGAGCAGTTCTTC. It is translated as CASSFGTGFSTEQFF.

V and J are TRBV30 and TRBJ2-3, with TRBD2 identical over 8 bases. With V trimmed by 1 base and J by 2 bases, 11 bases remained unmatched. The CDR3 spans 17 residues. Germline-derived CDR1 and CDR2 are GTSNPN and SVGIG (reference sequence). In DNA, the CDR3 is TGTGCCTGGAGTGAAGAGACAGCGGGGGTCTTCACAGATACGCAGTATTTT. The encoded protein is CAWSEETAGVFTDTQYF.

The CDR3 loop is CASSVAGTMGEKLFF. The CDR3 region has the DNA TGCGCCAGCAGCGTTGCCGGGACAATGGGGGAAAAACTGTTTTTT. The chain links TRBV5-1 to TRBJ1-4; D possibly corresponds to TRBD1 (6 bases). From germline, CDR1 is SGHRS and CDR2 YFSETQ. The CDR3 loop spans 15 amino acids. Trimming pared 4 bases from V and 8 bases from J, leaving 18 bases between.

The chain recombines TRBV18 with TRBJ1-1, with D tentatively TRBD1 (5 bases). The CDR3 is 16 amino acids. Germline assignment: CDR1 KGHSH and CDR2 LQKENI. Trimming removed 3 bases from V and 6 bases from J, with 20 bases in between. The CDR3 coding sequence is TGTGCCAGCTCACCTCAAACAGGATCCCTCTTACCTGAAGCTTTCTTT. It yields the protein CASSPQTGSLLPEAFF.

The rearrangement uses TRBV6-6 and TRBJ2-5, with 8 bases that match TRBD2. After removal of 7 bases from V and 5 bases from J, the junction contained 12 bases not matched to a gene. This CDR3 has 15 amino acids. Per germline, CDR1 MNHNY and CDR2 SVGAGI (reference sequence). The CDR3 sequence is CASIETGGARETQYF. CDR3 nucleotides: TGTGCCAGCATCGAAACGGGGGGGGCAAGGGAGACCCAGTACTTC.

The CDR3 is CASSATGDDGYTF. The CDR3 DNA is TGTGCCAGCAGCGCTACAGGGGACGATGGCTACACCTTC. The rearrangement links TRBV7-3 to TRBJ1-2; 7 bases agree with TRBD1. Germline CDR1 is SGHTA and CDR2 is FQGTGA. After removal of 5 bases from V and 6 bases from J, the junction contained 6 bases not matched to a gene. This CDR3 contains 13 residues.

This chain uses TRBV5-6 with TRBJ2-5, with TRBD1 as a possible D gene (5 bases). V dropped 4 bases and J dropped 5 bases, with 27 bases sitting between them. CDR3 size: 18 residues. Germline V gene lookup returns CDR1 SGHDT and CDR2 YYEEEE. The CDR3 DNA follows: TGTGCCAGCAGCCCGGGCGCAGCCTGGGGCACCGGGTGGGAGACCCAGTACTTC. This translates into CASSPGAAWGTGWETQYF.

This chain uses TRBV7-2 with TRBJ2-7; no clear D. V gave up 7 bases and J gave up 1 base, with 11 bases separating them. The CDR3 has 13 amino acids. The germline V gene encodes CDR1 SGHTA and CDR2 FQGNSA. CDR3 in amino acids: CASTKRGSYEQYF. CDR3 coding DNA: TGTGCCAGCACCAAGAGAGGTTCCTACGAGCAGTACTTC.

The chain combines TRBV6-1 with TRBJ2-1; 9 nucleotides align to TRBD2. CDR1 and CDR2 from the germline V gene are MNHNS and SASEGT. The CDR3 extends over 16 amino acids. V gave up 1 base and J gave up 4 bases; unmatched junction bases: 5. The CDR3 sequence is CASSEVLAGSYNEQFF. For the CDR3, the DNA is TGTGCCAGCAGTGAAGTCCTAGCGGGATCGTACAATGAGCAGTTCTTC.

The rearrangement uses TRBV28 and TRBJ2-3; no definite D call. CDR3 size: 15 residues. The V end lost 0 bases, the J end lost 2 bases, and 9 bases lay between the germline ends. CDR1 MDHEN and CDR2 SYDVKM come from the germline V gene. DNA of the CDR3: TGTGCCAGCAGTTTATGGGCGGCAGCCACAGATACGCAGTATTTT. Its protein is CASSLWAAATDTQYF.

The J gene is TRBJ2-1, the V gene TRBV5-1; 7 bases align to TRBD2. The CDR3 covers 16 residues. Losses at the gene ends were 6 bases for V and 6 bases for J; bases not matched to a gene: 15. Germline V CDR1 and CDR2: SGHRS, YFSETQ. Written as DNA, the CDR3 is TGCGCCAGCACCTTTTTAGCGTTTGGGGGGGGCAATGAGCAGTTCTTC. Protein product: CASTFLAFGGGNEQFF.

The genes are TRBV18 and TRBJ2-1; 11 positions match TRBD2. Germline V gives CDR1 KGHSH, CDR2 LQKENI. CDR3 length equals 17 residues. Germline trimming cut 1 base from V and 2 bases from J; bases unmatched to any gene: 4. The CDR3 spells CASSPRGLAETYNEQFF. The CDR3 DNA reads TGTGCCAGCTCACCACGGGGACTAGCGGAGACCTACAATGAGCAGTTCTTC.

The chain has TRBV7-2 and TRBJ2-4; tentative D call: TRBD1 (5 bases). Germline V gene data show CDR1 as SGHTA and CDR2 as FQGNSA. V was shortened by 2 bases and J by 9 bases, with 23 bases between the two germline ends. The CDR3 length is 17 residues. CDR3 amino acids: CASSLRFGDSSRSIQYF. The DNA of the CDR3 is TGTGCCAGCAGCTTAAGATTTGGCGACAGTAGTAGAAGCATTCAGTACTTC.

The chain carries TRBV28 and TRBJ1-4, with 7 bases lining up with TRBD1. J lost 6 bases, V lost 2 bases, and 6 bases had no gene match. The germline CDR1 and CDR2 sequences are MDHEN and SYDVKM. There are 15 residues in the CDR3. CDR3 sequence: CASSLDRDGDEKLFF. As DNA, the CDR3 is TGTGCCAGCAGTTTAGACAGGGATGGAGATGAAAAACTGTTTTTT.

This chain joins TRBV29-1 and TRBJ2-2; a possible D gene is TRBD2 (7 bases). CDR3 length: 16 residues. Per the germline V gene, CDR1 is SQVTM and CDR2 is ANQGSEA. Trimming took off 5 bases at V and 8 bases at J, with 24 bases between the two ends. CDR3 DNA: TGCAGCGTTTCCCAAGGGGGGGCGGGAGTGTGGGGGGAGCTGTTTTTT. Translating it yields CSVSQGGAGVWGELFF.

The chain recombines TRBV5-8 with TRBJ1-2; 8 bases match TRBD1. CDR1 and CDR2 from the germline V gene are SGHTS and YDEGEE. The CDR3 consists of 16 residues. V shed 4 bases, J shed 4 bases, and the junction held 12 bases outside the gene matches. CDR3 residues: CASSKLRTGWAYGYTF. The CDR3 coding sequence is TGTGCCAGCAGCAAACTCAGGACAGGGTGGGCCTATGGCTACACCTTC. Together with reference TRBV5-8 and TRBJ1-2, the CDR3 gives the full variable domain: EAGVTQSPTHLIKTRGQQATLRCSPISGHTSVYWYQQALGLGLQFLLWYDEGEERNRGNFPPRFSGRQFPNYSSELNVNALELEDSALYLCASSKLRTGWAYGYTFGSGTRLTVV.

J is TRBJ2-5 and V is TRBV7-3, with D uncertain. Germline lookup yields CDR1 SGHTA and CDR2 FQGTGA. This CDR3 has 14 residues. Trimming removed 2 bases at V and 4 bases at J, with 11 bases between. The CDR3 nucleotides read TGTGCCAGCAGCTTATCAGCGAGCGTAGAGACCCAGTACTTC. Its protein is CASSLSASVETQYF.

The genes are TRBV4-1 and TRBJ2-1; 9 bases fit TRBD2. This CDR3 region has 13 residues. V lost 4 bases, J lost 9 bases, and 4 bases stayed unmatched. Germline V CDR1 and CDR2: MGHRA, YSYEKL. The CDR3 DNA follows: TGCGCCAGCAGCCCCGGCGGGGGGGGTGAGCAGTTCTTC. It translates to CASSPGGGGEQFF.

The CDR3 sequence: CSAGEGGSDTQYF. In nucleotides, the CDR3 is TGCAGCGCAGGGGAAGGAGGCTCAGATACGCAGTATTTT. The chain links TRBV29-1 to TRBJ2-3; D might be TRBD1 (6 bases). This CDR3 comprises 13 residues. Trimming pared 7 bases from V and 4 bases from J, leaving 15 bases between. Per the germline V gene, CDR1 is SQVTM and CDR2 is ANQGSEA.

The V call is TRBV18, the J call TRBJ2-5, with D perhaps TRBD1 (8 bases). Germline CDR1 is KGHSH and CDR2 is LQKENI. CDR3 size: 16 residues. V was pared by 3 bases and J by 4 bases, with 18 bases between. The CDR3 nucleotides are TGTGCCAGCTCACCCTGGACAGGGAGGGGATCAGAGACCCAGTACTTC. It translates to CASSPWTGRGSETQYF.

The chain joins TRBV11-1 to TRBJ2-2, with 7 nucleotides matching TRBD2. J was trimmed by 6 bases and V by 1 base; bases with no gene match: 8. This CDR3 is built from 16 residues. CDR1 is SGHAT and CDR2 is FQDESV in the germline V gene (reference sequence). CDR3 coding DNA: TGTGCCAGCAGCTTAGGTGGGAGGGCCCACTCCGGGGAGCTGTTTTTT. Amino acids: CASSLGGRAHSGELFF.